This TCR beta chain was sequenced for a study of cytotoxic CD8 clonotypes in ibrutinib-treated CLL. Across the whole study: Among responders, roughly 24 were partial and 2 complete; after median roughly 66 months, approximately 15 stayed remitted and some twelve progressed. There were, on average, 255,043 productive templates and tens of thousands of productive rearrangements per sample.

Assay used: immunoSEQ multiplex PCR; TCRdb lists only in-frame clones, some missing. The table shows roughly 200,000 clones, with 65% to 80% occurring only once. Study findings and constraints: At ibrutinib response, clonality increased, and at progression it declined back toward baseline.

In regard to this clone: The antigen is unknown. An end of the junction differs from the germline gene, which may be a read error.

This receptor was obtained from a human donor with chronic lymphocytic leukemia. The sequencing used PBMCs, collected after 12 months of ibrutinib treatment.

DNA for the CDR3: TGTGCCAGTACGTATAGCGGGAGGGCCTATAATGAGCAGTTCTTC. Translation: CASTYSGRAYNEQFF. The V call is TRBV19, the J call TRBJ2-1, with TRBD2 matching over 11 bases. CDR1 and CDR2 (germline): LNHDA, SQIVND (reference sequence). The CDR3 is 15 amino acids.